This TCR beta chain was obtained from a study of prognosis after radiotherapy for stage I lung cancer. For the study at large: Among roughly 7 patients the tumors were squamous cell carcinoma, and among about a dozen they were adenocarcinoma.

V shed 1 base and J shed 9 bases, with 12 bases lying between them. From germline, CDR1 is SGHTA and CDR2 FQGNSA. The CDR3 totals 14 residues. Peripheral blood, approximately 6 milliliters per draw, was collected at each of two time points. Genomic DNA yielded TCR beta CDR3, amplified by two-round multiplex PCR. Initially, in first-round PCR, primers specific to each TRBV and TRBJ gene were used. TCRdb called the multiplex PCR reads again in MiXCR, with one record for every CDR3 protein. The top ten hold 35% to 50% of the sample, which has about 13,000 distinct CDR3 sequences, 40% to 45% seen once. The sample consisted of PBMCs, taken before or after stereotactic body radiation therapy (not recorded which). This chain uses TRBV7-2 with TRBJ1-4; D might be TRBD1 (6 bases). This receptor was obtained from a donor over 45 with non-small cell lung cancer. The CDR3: CASSLVGGEKKLFF. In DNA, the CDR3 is TGTGCCAGCAGCTTAGTAGGGGGTGAGAAAAAACTGTTTTTT.